This T cell receptor (beta chain) was sequenced for a study of regulatory T cells in long-lasting Graves disease. Study at large: Positivity for TSH receptor antibodies plus over 5 years of antithyroid drugs meant persistent Graves' disease. Overall study results and limits: Whereas about a thousand public clonotypes were shared by new patients, persistent patients shared more, at around 2,700. Persistent disease preferred TRBV28, TRBJ1-2 and TRBJ2-5; new disease, TRBV20-1 and TRBJ2-1. Persistent cases of Graves' showed reduced TCR diversity relative to newly diagnosed patients.

Trimming cost V 6 bases and J 3 bases; bases outside gene matches: 7. CDR1 and CDR2 from the germline V gene are SGHTA and FQGNSA. CDR3 length equals 14 residues. Library construction for TCR beta used iRepertoire HTBI primers and Arm-PCR of CDR3 regions. TCRdb re-derived calls from the multiplex PCR reads in MiXCR, one entry per CDR3 protein. In the table there are hundreds of thousands of distinct CDR3 sequences, less than 25% of which are singletons. This clonotype has more than one count but fewer than ten. The antigen remains undetermined. Time point meaning: persistent/refractory GD, antithyroid drugs over 5 years with positive TRAb. After RNA was extracted from PBMCs, the TCR library was made from it.

The rearrangement uses TRBV7-2 and TRBJ1-1, with 7 nucleotides matching TRBD1. This TCR was recovered from a female donor with Graves disease. The source was peripheral blood mononuclear cells (PBMCs), collected when the disease was refractory, from a patient treated with antithyroid drugs. CDR3: CASRTGRRDTEAFF. The CDR3 DNA follows: TGTGCCAGCAGGACAGGGAGGAGGGACACTGAAGCTTTCTTT.